This TCR beta chain was recorded in a study of human T cells and chemical hapten exposure (dated by TCRdb to about 2021). Concerning the study at large: For sensitization, 2% DPC in acetone was applied to an approximately 2 cm by approximately 2 cm area of upper inner arm skin. Peripheral blood TCR repertoire changes were tracked in vivo in alopecia patients during primary and secondary sensitization to the hapten diphenylcyclopropenone (DPC). Patients additionally received weekly therapeutic DPC doses to the scalp throughout the approximately 25-week study period. Libraries were pooled for sequencing, and per-sample TCR yields varied mainly because of small differences in library volumes within the pool. Blood for TCR sequencing was provided by twenty-nine alopecia patients at one to four time points (pre-sensitization, 2, 6 and 24 weeks). Blood was sampled from patients pre-sensitization (week 0) and at 2, 6 and about 24 weeks after DPC sensitization. Patch testing was performed on the upper back with Finn chambers containing 0.01% DPC, and the patch tests were scored after 6 days according to International Contact Dermatitis Research Group standards. Most of the patients in the cohort were female, and the cohort covered alopecia areata with under or over 50% scalp involvement, alopecia totalis and alopecia universalis.

The library was obtained by RACE. TCRdb shows the sequencer as NextSeq 500. During library preparation, unique molecular identifiers were attached to individual cDNA molecules so that TCRs could be counted in a quantitative, reproducible way. For every blood RNA sample, sequencing covered both the TCR alpha and TCR beta chains. The source study handled its data this way. The median number of TCRs per sample was some 100,000, ranging from 23,224 to 690,600. The Decombinator software suite was used to annotate V, J and CDR3 in the TCR reads. For PS versus PT1 abundance plots, all samples were subsampled to the same number of TCRs (28,000). TCRs were defined as expanded if absent before sensitization and observed at least eight times at the 2-week time point. In TCRdb, the public reads were trimmed at Q25 with fastp and aligned with MiXCR, with productive beta chains retained. Every CDR3 protein is listed once, alongside the most common genes and DNA of its rows. TCRdb assigned the V and J calls; the authors' analysis was not used. This sample is represented by approximately 350,000 distinct CDR3 sequences; under 8% of them were singletons. Approximately 8.9% of the sample comes from the top ten.

Explained via the paper, the time point label denotes: patch test 1, 2 weeks after DPC sensitization. The intended sense of this specimen's treatment or condition label: therapeutic diphenylcyclopropenone sensitization with weekly scalp DPC. Blood at each patch-test visit was drawn before the patch test was applied. Eligible patients were aged 18 to 70, diagnosed with alopecia, deemed suitable for DPC therapy, and excluded if pregnant. Total RNA was extracted from unfractionated whole blood that had been collected in Tempus Blood RNA tubes. V and J are truncated by 5 bases and 7 bases respectively, leaving an intervening sequence of 21 bases. The germline V gene (reference sequence) yields LNHNV for CDR1 and YYDKDF for CDR2. The CDR3 numbers 15 residues from cysteine through phenylalanine. Of all the DNA, just the CDR3 is kept, 45 bases in frame from base 1. Beyond this particular receptor, the publication reports: Repeated subsampling changed both the strength of the expansion versus patch-test correlation and the threshold at which the correlation became significant. Patch test score was positively correlated with the number of PT1 expanded TCRs, with significance at thresholds 8, 16 and 32 but not at 4. Expanded TCRs formed significantly more large CDR3 similarity clusters than pre-sensitization or healthy control sets, consistent with antigen-driven responses. DPC sensitization did not change how many TCRs were above 1 in 1000 frequency, and no evidence was found of alterations in global repertoire structure. All patients had alopecia, a presumed autoimmune disease, so their immune response might differ from that of healthy individuals.

The table lists this clonotype with many counts. The specificity of this receptor is unknown. Base qualities were left out, and no much larger clone turns up one base away. The chain employs TRBV15 and TRBJ2-7; the D gene assignment is ambiguous. The specimen comprised whole blood, sampled in connection with sensitization to the hapten diphenylcyclopropenone (DPC). The clonotype comes from a woman between 18 and 29 years old with alopecia areata. Some clones in this sample may be carry-over from other donors' samples. At the DNA level, the sequence is TGTGCCACCAGCGGGTATGACTCTCCGACTGGGGAGCAGTACTTC. It specifies CATSGYDSPTGEQYF.